A single sample gave rise to the 15 T cell receptor beta chains below, sequenced in a study of T cell repertoires in cytomegalovirus infection. TCRdb analysed the reads with MiXCR anew, one entry per CDR3 protein. This sample yields 100,000 to 150,000 distinct CDR3 sequences, of which more than 20% are seen a single time; roughly 33% belongs to the top ten. These receptors' targets are unknown. The material sequenced was PBMCs, sequenced either directly or after in vitro stimulation (not recorded which). The origin of the receptors is a human donor in good health (CMV status not recorded). Some clones in this sample may be carry-over from other donors' samples.

This sequence joins TRBV19 and TRBJ2-7; no clear D gene. Germline V gene sequence: CDR1 LNHDA, CDR2 SQIVND (reference sequence). The CDR3 totals 13 residues. The ends were cut back, 4 bases at V and 3 bases at J, with 10 bases in the middle. This chain's CDR3 is CASSSPTGYEQYF. As DNA, the CDR3 is TGTGCCAGTAGTAGTCCTACGGGCTACGAGCAGTACTTC.

The table lists this clonotype with many counts. The chain links TRBV7-6 to TRBJ2-1; 9 nucleotides line up with TRBD2. CDR3 length: 15 residues. The junction had 6 bases not matched to a gene; V was cut back by 0 bases and J by 9 bases. The germline V gene has CDR1 SGHVS and CDR2 FNYEAQ. The CDR3 nucleotides are TGTGCCAGCAGCTTAGCGGCGGGAGGGCCGTTTGAGCAGTTCTTC. Translation gives CASSLAAGGPFEQFF.

This clonotype was seen ten or more times. The chain carries TRBV7-8 and TRBJ2-7; tentative D call: TRBD2 (5 bases). V was shortened by 5 bases and J by 0 bases, with 8 bases between the two germline ends. Germline assignment: CDR1 SGHVS and CDR2 FQNEAQ. The CDR3 is 13 residues long. The CDR3 sequence is CASSETTSYEQYV. In DNA form, the CDR3 reads TGTGCCAGCAGCGAGACTACCTCCTACGAGCAGTACGTC.

The table lists this clonotype with a count of one. The chain couples TRBV7-2 to TRBJ2-5; D may be TRBD2 (7 bases). With 5 bases removed from V and 7 bases from J, the gap between germline ends came to 14 bases. Per the germline V gene, CDR1 is SGHTA and CDR2 is FQGNSA. CDR3 length: 13 residues. The CDR3 reads CASSRGGGWTQYF. The CDR3 DNA reads TGTGCCAGCAGCAGAGGCGGGGGCTGGACCCAGTACTTC.

This clonotype was found many times. The chain couples TRBV6-1 to TRBJ1-1; D unclear. The V end lost 5 bases, the J end lost 4 bases, and 8 bases lay between the germline ends. This CDR3 is 12 amino acids long. Germline values: CDR1 MNHNS, CDR2 SASEGT. The CDR3 spells CASSSAVTEAFF. The CDR3 DNA follows: TGTGCCAGCAGTTCGGCGGTCACTGAAGCTTTCTTT.

J is TRBJ2-2 and V is TRBV25-1, with TRBD2 matching over 10 bases. Per germline, CDR1 MGHDK and CDR2 SYGVNS. Trimming at V came to 4 bases and at J to 5 bases, leaving 13 bases not matched to a gene. The CDR3 contains 18 residues. The CDR3 DNA is TGTGCCAGCAGTGGAGGGAGGCTAGCGGGAGCTCTTACCGGGGAGCTGTTTTTT. It translates to CASSGGRLAGALTGELFF.

This clonotype has more than one count but fewer than ten. The CDR3 loop reads CASSSKMPDTQYF. CDR3 in DNA: TGTGCCAGCAGCTCTAAGATGCCAGATACGCAGTATTTT. The chain is built from TRBV7-2 and TRBJ2-3; no definite D call. The CDR3 sequence is 13 residues long. The ends were cut back, 4 bases at V and 4 bases at J, with 9 bases in the middle. CDR1 SGHTA and CDR2 FQGNSA come from the germline V gene.

This clonotype was counted a few times. A read error may account for a junction end that differs from germline. V and J are TRBV6-1 and TRBJ1-1; weak D call: TRBD1 (6 bases). Germline CDR1 MNHNS, CDR2 SASEGT. The CDR3 totals 13 residues. CDR3 protein: CASTEQGNTEAFF. The CDR3 DNA follows: TGTGCCAGCACTGAACAGGGGAACACTGAAGCTTTCTTT.

In its sample, this clonotype was seen a few times. This chain's CDR3 is CASSPTDRTGSEKLFF. CDR3 coding DNA: TGTGCCAGCAGCCCAACCGACAGGACCGGCAGCGAAAAACTGTTTTTT. J is TRBJ1-4 and V is TRBV4-2; D is perhaps TRBD1 (6 bases). The CDR3 extends over 16 amino acids. V shed 4 bases and J shed 8 bases, with 20 bases lying between them. CDR1 is LGHNA and CDR2 is YNFKEQ in the germline V gene.

A few counts support this clonotype. The chain carries TRBV7-2 and TRBJ2-5, with D uncertain. The CDR3 is 13 residues long. Trimming took off 6 bases at V and 4 bases at J, with 12 bases between the two ends. Germline V gene data show CDR1 as SGHTA and CDR2 as FQGNSA. The CDR3 loop is CASRKGSGETQYF. Written as DNA, the CDR3 is TGTGCCAGCAGGAAGGGCTCGGGAGAGACCCAGTACTTC.

The V call is TRBV2, the J call TRBJ2-3; D is possibly TRBD2 (5 bases). Germline assignment: CDR1 SNHLY and CDR2 FYNNEI. V lost 7 bases, J lost 6 bases, and 14 bases lay in between. The CDR3 is 13 amino acids. The CDR3 sequence: CASKITSSDTQYF. CDR3 coding DNA: TGTGCCAGCAAAATTACTAGTTCGGATACGCAGTATTTT.

J is TRBJ1-4 and V is TRBV4-2; 8 bases match TRBD1. The germline CDR1 and CDR2 sequences are LGHNA and YNFKEQ. This CDR3 region has 15 residues. V was pared by 0 bases and J by 13 bases, with 10 bases of the junction left unmatched. CDR3 protein: CASSQDRTGMRLLFF. In DNA, the CDR3 is TGTGCCAGCAGCCAAGATAGGACAGGGATGCGGTTACTGTTTTTT.

The chain carries TRBV2 and TRBJ2-1; 7 bases line up with TRBD2. After removal of 6 bases from V and 4 bases from J, the junction contained 3 bases not matched to a gene. Germline CDR1 is SNHLY and CDR2 is FYNNEI. This CDR3 is 13 amino acids long. This CDR3 reads CASSGDYYNEQFF. The CDR3 DNA is TGTGCCAGCAGCGGGGACTATTACAATGAGCAGTTCTTC.

Many counts were recorded for this clonotype. This chain connects TRBV19 to TRBJ1-2; 10 positions match TRBD1. The V and J ends lost 5 bases and 7 bases, in that order; junction bases with no gene match: 7. The CDR3 contains 14 residues. Germline V gene data show CDR1 as LNHDA and CDR2 as SQIVND (reference sequence). The CDR3 loop is CASSPRQGAGGYTF. CDR3 nucleotides: TGTGCCAGTAGTCCCAGACAGGGGGCTGGTGGCTACACCTTC.

The chain employs TRBV24-1 and TRBJ1-5; D unresolved. V was shortened by 2 bases and J by 9 bases, with 16 bases between the two germline ends. This CDR3 has 15 residues. Germline values: CDR1 KGHDR, CDR2 SFDVKD. CDR3 sequence reads: CATSDWTDPAGPQHF. CDR3 nucleotides: TGTGCCACCAGTGATTGGACCGATCCCGCGGGGCCCCAGCATTTT.